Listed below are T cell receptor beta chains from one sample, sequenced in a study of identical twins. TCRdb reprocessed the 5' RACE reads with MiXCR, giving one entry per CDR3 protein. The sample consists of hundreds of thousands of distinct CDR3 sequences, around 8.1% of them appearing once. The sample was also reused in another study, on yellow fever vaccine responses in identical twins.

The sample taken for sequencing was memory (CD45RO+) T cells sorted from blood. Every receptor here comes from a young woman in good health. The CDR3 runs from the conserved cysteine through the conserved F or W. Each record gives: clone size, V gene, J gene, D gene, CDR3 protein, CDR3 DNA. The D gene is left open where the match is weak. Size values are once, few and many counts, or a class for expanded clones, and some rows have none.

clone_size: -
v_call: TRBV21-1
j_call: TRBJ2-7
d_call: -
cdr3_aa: CASSKLGRDYEQYF
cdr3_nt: TGTGCCAGCAGCAAACTCGGCCGGGACTACGAGCAGTACTTC

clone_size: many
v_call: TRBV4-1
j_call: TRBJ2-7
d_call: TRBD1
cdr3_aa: CASSQGPYEQYF
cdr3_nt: TGTGCCAGCTCACAGGGGCCCTACGAGCAGTACTTC

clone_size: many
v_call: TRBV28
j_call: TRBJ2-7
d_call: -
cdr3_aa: CASNPTGFSYEQYF
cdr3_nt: TGTGCCAGCAATCCTACAGGGTTCTCCTACGAGCAGTACTTC

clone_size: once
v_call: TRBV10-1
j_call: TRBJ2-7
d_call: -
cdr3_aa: CASCEQYF
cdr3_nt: TGCGCCAGCTGCGAGCAGTACTTC

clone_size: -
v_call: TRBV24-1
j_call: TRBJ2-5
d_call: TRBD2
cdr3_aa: CATGGGGRLETQYF
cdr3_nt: TGTGCCACCGGGGGCGGCGGGAGGTTAGAGACCCAGTACTTC

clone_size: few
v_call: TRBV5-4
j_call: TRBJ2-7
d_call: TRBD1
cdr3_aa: CASSLDRGYEQYF
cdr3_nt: TGTGCCAGCAGCTTGGACAGGGGTTACGAGCAGTACTTC

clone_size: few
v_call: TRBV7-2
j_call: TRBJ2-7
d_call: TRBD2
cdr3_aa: CASSLSTGTSGGPPYEQYF
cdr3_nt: TGTGCCAGCAGCCTTAGCACCGGGACTAGCGGGGGGCCGCCCTACGAGCAGTACTTC

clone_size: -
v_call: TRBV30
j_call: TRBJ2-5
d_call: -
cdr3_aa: CAWTGVETQYF
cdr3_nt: TGTGCCTGGACAGGGGTGGAGACCCAGTACTTC

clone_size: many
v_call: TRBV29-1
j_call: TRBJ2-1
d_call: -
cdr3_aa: CSVNGGLTLNNEQFF
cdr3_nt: TGCAGCGTCAATGGTGGCCTGACACTTAACAATGAGCAGTTCTTC

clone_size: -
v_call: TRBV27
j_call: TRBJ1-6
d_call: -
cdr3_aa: CASSREGTNSPLHF
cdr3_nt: TGTGCCAGCAGCAGGGAGGGAACTAATTCACCCCTCCACTTT

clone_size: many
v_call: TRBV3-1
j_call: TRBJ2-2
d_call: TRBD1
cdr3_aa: CASSHWDRNTGELFF
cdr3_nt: TGTGCCAGCAGCCACTGGGACAGGAACACCGGGGAGCTGTTTTTT

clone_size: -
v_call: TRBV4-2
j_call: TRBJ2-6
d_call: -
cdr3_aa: CASSQTQGKSGANVLTF
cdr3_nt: TGTGCCAGCAGCCAGACCCAGGGGAAGTCTGGGGCCAACGTCCTGACTTTC

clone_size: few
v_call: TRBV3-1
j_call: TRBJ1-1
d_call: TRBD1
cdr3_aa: CASSQGTGVDTEAFF
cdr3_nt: TGTGCCAGCAGCCAGGGGACAGGGGTGGACACTGAAGCTTTCTTT

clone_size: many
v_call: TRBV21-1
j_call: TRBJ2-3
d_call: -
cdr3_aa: CASSSRRLAGGGTSTDTQYF
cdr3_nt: TGTGCCAGCAGCAGCCGCCGGCTAGCGGGAGGGGGTACAAGCACAGATACGCAGTATTTT

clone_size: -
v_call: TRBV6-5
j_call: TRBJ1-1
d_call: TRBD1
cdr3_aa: CASSSTQGINTEAFF
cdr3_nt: TGTGCCAGCAGTTCAACACAGGGGATAAACACTGAAGCTTTCTTT

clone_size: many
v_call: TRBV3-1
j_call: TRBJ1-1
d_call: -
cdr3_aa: CASSPLGMNTEAFF
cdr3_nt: TGTGCCAGCAGCCCCTTGGGTATGAACACTGAAGCTTTCTTT

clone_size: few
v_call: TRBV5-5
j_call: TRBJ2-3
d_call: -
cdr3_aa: CASSRDSRSTDTQYF
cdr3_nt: TGTGCCAGCAGCAGAGACAGCCGAAGCACAGATACGCAGTATTTT